This entry features one T cell receptor (beta chain) sequence. As yet, its antigen is unknown. After removal of 5 bases from V and 8 bases from J, the junction contained 8 bases not matched to a gene. From germline, CDR1 is SGHAT and CDR2 FQNNGV. The CDR3 is made up of 13 amino acids. Use of 60 Vbeta and 13 Jbeta primers characterized the PCR. Measured with immunoSEQ multiplex PCR; TCRdb has only the in-frame clones, and not every one. The sample table sets out more than 100,000 clones. The data were taken from a study of cytomegalovirus exposure and HLA in healthy donors. General observations from the study: The study recorded more than 150 TCR beta chains that were cytomegalovirus-associated.

The chain employs TRBV11-2 and TRBJ1-2; TRBD1 matches 7 bases. Sequencing was carried out using PBMCs. This sequence was found in a man between 18 and 29 years old in good health and CMV-seronegative. The CDR3 sequence is CASSLQGWQGYTF. DNA for the CDR3: TGTGCCAGCAGCCTACAGGGGTGGCAGGGCTACACCTTC.